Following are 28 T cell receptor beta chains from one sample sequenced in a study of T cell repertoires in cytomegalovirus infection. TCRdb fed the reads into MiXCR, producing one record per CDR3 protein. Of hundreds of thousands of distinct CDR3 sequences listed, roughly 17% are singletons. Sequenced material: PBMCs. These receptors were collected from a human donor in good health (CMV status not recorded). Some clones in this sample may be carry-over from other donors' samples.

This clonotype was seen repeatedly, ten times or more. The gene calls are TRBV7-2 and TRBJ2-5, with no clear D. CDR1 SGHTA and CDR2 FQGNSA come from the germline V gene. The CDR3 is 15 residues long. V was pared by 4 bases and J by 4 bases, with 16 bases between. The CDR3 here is CASSSFGFGVETQYF. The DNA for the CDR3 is TGTGCCAGCAGCTCCTTTGGGTTTGGCGTAGAGACCCAGTACTTC.

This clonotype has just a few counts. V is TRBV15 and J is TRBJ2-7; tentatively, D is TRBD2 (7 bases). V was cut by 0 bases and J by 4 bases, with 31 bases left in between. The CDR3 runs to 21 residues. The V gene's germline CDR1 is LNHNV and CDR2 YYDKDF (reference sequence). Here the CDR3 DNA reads TGTGCCACCAGCAGAGATCACAGCGGCGGGGGCATCTCAGGTGGCCTTTACGAGCAGTACTTC. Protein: CATSRDHSGGGISGGLYEQYF. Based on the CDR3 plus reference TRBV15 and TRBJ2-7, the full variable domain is DAMVIQNPRYQVTQFGKPVTLSCSQTLNHNVMYWYQQKSSQAPKLLFHYYDKDFNNEADTPDNFQSRRPNTSFCFLDIRSPGLGDTAMYLCATSRDHSGGGISGGLYEQYFGPGTRLTVT.

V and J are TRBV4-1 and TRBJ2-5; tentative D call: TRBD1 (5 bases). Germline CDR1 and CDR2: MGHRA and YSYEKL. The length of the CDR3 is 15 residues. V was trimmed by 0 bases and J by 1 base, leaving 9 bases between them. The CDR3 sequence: CASSQDQGFQETQYF. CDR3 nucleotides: TGCGCCAGCAGCCAAGATCAGGGTTTCCAAGAGACCCAGTACTTC.

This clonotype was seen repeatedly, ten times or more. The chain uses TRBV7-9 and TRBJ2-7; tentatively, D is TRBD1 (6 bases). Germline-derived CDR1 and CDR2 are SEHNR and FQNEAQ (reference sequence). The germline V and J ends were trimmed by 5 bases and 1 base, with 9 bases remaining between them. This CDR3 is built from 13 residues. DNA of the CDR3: TGTGCCAGCAGCGCACAGGGTTCCTACGAGCAGTACTTC. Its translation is CASSAQGSYEQYF.

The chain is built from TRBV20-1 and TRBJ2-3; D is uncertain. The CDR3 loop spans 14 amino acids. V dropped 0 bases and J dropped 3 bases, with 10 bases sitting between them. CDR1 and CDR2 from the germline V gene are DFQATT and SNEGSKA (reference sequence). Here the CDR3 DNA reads TGCAGTGCTAGAGATCCCCAGGAAACAGATACGCAGTATTTT. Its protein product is CSARDPQETDTQYF.

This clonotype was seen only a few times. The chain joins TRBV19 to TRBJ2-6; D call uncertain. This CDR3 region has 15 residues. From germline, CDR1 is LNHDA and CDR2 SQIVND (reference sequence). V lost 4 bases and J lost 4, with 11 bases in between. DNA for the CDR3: TGTGCCAGTAGTAATCAGTGGGTAGGGGCCAACGTCCTGACTTTC. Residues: CASSNQWVGANVLTF.

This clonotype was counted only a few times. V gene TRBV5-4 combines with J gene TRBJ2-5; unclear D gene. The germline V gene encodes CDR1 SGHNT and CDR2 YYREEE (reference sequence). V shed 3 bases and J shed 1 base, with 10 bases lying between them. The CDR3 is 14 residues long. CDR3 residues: CASSSGTFQETQYF. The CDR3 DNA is TGTGCCAGCAGCTCGGGCACCTTCCAAGAGACCCAGTACTTC. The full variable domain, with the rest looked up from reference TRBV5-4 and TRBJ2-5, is ETGVTQSPTHLIKTRGQQVTLRCSSQSGHNTVSWYQQALGQGPQFIFQYYREEENGRGNFPPRFSGLQFPNYSSELNVNALELDDSALYLCASSSGTFQETQYFGPGTRLLVL.

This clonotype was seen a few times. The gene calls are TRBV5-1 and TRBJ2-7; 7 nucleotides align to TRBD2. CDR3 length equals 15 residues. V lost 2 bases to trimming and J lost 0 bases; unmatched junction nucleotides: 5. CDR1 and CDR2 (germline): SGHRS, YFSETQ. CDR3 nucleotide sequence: TGCGCCAGCAGCTTAGGGACTACATCCTCCTACGAGCAGTACTTC. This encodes CASSLGTTSSYEQYF. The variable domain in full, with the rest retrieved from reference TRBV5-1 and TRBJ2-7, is KAGVTQTPRYLIKTRGQQVTLSCSPISGHRSVSWYQQTPGQGLQFLFEYFSETQRNKGNFPGRFSGRQFSNSRSEMNVSTLELGDSALYLCASSLGTTSSYEQYFGPGTRLTVT.

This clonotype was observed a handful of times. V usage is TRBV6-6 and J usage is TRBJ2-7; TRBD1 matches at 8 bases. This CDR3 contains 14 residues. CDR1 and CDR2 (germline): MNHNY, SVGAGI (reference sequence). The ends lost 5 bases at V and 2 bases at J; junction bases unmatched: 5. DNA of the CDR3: TGTGCCAGCAGTACGACAGGGGTCCCCTACGAGCAGTACTTC. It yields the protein CASSTTGVPYEQYF.

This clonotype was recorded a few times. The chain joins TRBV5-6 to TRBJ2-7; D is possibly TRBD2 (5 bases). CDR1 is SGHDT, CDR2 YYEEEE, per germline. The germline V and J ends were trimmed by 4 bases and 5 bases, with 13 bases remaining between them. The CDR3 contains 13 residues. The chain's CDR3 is CASSARERNEQYF. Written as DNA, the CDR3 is TGTGCCAGCAGCGCGAGGGAAAGGAACGAGCAGTACTTC.

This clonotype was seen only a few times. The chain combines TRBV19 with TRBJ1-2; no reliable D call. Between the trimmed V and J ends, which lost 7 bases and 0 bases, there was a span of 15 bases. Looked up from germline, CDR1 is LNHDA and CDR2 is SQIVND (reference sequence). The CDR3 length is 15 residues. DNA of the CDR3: TGTGCCAGTAATCCCCAGCCGGCAGCTAACTATGGCTACACCTTC. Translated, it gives CASNPQPAANYGYTF.

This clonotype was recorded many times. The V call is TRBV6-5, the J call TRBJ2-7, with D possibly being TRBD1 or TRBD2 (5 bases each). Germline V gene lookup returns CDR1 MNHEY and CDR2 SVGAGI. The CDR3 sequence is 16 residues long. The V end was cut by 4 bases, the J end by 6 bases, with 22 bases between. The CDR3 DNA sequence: TGTGCCAGCAGTTCCATCCCGGGACCGATTCCCGGCGAGCAGTACTTC. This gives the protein CASSSIPGPIPGEQYF.

CDR3 bases: TGTGCCAGCAGGACTCCTACAGGGGGTCGTTTGGATACGCAGTATTTT. Amino acid sequence: CASRTPTGGRLDTQYF. The V gene is TRBV28, the J gene TRBJ2-3; 8 positions match TRBD1. With 6 bases clipped from V and 6 bases from J, the junction kept 14 bases outside the gene matches. The CDR3 spans 16 residues. CDR1 and CDR2 (germline): MDHEN, SYDVKM.

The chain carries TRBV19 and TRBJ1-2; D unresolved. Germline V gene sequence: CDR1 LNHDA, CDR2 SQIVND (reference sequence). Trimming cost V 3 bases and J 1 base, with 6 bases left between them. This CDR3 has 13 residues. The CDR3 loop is CASSIQDNYGYTF. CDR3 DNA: TGTGCCAGTAGTATTCAGGATAACTATGGCTACACCTTC.

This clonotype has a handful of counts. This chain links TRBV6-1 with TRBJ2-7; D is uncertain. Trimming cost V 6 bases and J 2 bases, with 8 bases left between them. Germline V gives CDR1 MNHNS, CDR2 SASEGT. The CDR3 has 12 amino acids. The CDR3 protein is CASRPSPYEQYF. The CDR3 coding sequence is TGTGCCAGCAGGCCCAGCCCCTACGAGCAGTACTTC.

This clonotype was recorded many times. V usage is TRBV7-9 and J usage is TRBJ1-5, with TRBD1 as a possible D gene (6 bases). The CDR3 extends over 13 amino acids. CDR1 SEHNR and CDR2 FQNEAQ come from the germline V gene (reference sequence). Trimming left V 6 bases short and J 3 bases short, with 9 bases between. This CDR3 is CASSTGNNQPQHF. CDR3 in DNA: TGTGCCAGCAGTACAGGGAACAATCAGCCCCAGCATTTT. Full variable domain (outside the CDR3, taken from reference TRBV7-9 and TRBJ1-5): DTGVSQNPRHKITKRGQNVTFRCDPISEHNRLYWYRQTLGQGPEFLTYFQNEAQLEKSRLLSDRFSAERPKGSFSTLEIQRTEQGDSAMYLCASSTGNNQPQHFGDGTRLSIL.

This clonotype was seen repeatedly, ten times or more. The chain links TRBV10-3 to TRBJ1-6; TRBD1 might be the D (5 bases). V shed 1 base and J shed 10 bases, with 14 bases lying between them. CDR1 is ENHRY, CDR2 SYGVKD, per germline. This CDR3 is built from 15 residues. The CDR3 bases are TGTGCCATCAGTGAGTGGCGGCAGGGCGACTCACCCCTCCACTTT. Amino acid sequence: CAISEWRQGDSPLHF.

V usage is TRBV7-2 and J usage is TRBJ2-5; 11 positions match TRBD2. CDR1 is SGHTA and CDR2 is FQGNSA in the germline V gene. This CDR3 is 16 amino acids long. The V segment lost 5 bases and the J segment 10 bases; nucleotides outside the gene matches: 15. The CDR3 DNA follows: TGTGCCAGCAGCCCTTGGGGACTAGCGGATCCTAGTGGCCAGTACTTC. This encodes CASSPWGLADPSGQYF.

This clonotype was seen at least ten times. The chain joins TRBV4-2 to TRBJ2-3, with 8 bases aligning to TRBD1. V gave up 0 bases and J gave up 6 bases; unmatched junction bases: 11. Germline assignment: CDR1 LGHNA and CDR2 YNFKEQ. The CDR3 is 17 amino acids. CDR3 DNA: TGTGCCAGCAGCCAAGAAGGAGGCAGGGGGCGATCGGATACGCAGTATTTT. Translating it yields CASSQEGGRGRSDTQYF.

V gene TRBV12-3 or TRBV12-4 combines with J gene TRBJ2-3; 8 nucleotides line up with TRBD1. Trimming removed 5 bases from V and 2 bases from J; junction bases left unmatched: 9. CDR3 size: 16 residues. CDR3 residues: CASSTWTGSNTDTQYF. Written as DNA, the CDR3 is TGTGCCAGCAGTACCTGGACAGGGTCAAACACAGATACGCAGTATTTT.

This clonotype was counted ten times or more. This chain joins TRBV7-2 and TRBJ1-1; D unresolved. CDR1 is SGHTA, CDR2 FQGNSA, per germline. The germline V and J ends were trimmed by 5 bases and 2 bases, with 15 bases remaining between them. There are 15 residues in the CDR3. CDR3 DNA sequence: TGTGCCAGCAGCGGGCGGTCCGGATATAACACTGAAGCTTTCTTT. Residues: CASSGRSGYNTEAFF.

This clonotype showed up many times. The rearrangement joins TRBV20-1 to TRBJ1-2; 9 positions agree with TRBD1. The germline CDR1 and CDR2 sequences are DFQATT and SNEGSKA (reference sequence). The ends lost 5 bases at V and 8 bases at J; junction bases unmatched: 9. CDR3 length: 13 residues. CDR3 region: CSADDRGGSGYTF. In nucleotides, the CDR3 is TGCAGTGCTGATGACAGGGGGGGTAGCGGCTACACCTTC.

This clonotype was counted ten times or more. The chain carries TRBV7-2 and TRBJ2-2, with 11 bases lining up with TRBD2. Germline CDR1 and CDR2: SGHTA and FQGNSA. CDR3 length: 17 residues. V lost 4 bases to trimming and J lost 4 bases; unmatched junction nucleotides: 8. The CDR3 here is CASSSDLAGGSTGELFF. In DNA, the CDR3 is TGTGCCAGCAGCTCAGACCTAGCGGGGGGTAGCACCGGGGAGCTGTTTTTT.

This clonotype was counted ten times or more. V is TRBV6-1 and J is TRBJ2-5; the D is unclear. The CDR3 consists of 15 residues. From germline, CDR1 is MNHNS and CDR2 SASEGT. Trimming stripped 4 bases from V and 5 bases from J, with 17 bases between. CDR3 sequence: CASSVQAGKWETQYF. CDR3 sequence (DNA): TGTGCCAGCAGTGTTCAAGCAGGCAAATGGGAGACCCAGTACTTC.

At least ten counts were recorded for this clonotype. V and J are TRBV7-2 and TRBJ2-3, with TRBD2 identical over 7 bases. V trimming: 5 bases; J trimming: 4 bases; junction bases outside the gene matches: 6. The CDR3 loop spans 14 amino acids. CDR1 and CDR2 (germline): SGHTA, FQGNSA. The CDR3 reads CASSRRLAADTQYF. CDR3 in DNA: TGTGCCAGCAGCCGACGACTAGCAGCAGATACGCAGTATTTT.

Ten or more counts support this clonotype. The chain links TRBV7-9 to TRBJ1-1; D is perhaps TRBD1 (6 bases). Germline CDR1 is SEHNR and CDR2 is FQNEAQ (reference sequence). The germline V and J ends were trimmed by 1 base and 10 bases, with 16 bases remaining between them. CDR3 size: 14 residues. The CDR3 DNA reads TGTGCCAGCAGCTTAGAATTAAGGCAGGGGAGAGCTTTCTTT. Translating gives CASSLELRQGRAFF.

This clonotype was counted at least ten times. The CDR3 protein is CASSLTQSNQPQHF. DNA of the CDR3: TGTGCCAGCAGTTTGACACAGAGCAATCAGCCCCAGCATTTT. V gene TRBV28 combines with J gene TRBJ1-5, with D unresolved. V lost 3 bases and J lost 1, with 7 bases in between. The CDR3 length is 14 residues. In germline, CDR1 is MDHEN, CDR2 SYDVKM.

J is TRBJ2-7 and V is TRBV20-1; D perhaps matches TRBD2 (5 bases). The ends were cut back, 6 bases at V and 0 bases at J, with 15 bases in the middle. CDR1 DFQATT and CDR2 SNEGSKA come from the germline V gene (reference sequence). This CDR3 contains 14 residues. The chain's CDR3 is CSAMGATSSYEQYF. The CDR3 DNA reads TGCAGTGCCATGGGAGCTACCTCCTCCTACGAGCAGTACTTC.